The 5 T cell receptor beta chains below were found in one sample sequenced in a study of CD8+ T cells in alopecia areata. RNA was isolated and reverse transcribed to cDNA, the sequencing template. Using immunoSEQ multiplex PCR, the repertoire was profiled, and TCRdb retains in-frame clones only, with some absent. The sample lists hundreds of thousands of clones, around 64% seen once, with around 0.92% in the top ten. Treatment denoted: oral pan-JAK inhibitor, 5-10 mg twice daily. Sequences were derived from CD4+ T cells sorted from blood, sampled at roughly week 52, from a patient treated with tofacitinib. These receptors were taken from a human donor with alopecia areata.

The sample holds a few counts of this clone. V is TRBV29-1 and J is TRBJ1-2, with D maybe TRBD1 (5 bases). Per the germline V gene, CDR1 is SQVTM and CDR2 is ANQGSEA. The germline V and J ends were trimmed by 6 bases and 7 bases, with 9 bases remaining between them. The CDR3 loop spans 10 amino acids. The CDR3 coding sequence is TGCAGCGTCGCAGGGAGTGGCTACACCTTC. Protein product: CSVAGSGYTF.

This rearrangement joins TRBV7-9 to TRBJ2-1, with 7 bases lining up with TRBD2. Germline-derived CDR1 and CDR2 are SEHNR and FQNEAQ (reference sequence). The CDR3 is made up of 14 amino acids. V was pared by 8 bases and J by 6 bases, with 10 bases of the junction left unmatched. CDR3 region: CASGLVASGNEQFF. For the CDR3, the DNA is TGTGCCAGCGGCCTTGTGGCTAGCGGCAATGAGCAGTTCTTC.

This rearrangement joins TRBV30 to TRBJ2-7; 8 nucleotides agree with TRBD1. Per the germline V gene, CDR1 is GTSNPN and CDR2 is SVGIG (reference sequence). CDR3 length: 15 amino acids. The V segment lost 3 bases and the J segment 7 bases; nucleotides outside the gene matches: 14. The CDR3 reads CAWRASWGQAGEQYF. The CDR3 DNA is TGTGCCTGGAGAGCTTCCTGGGGACAGGCTGGAGAGCAGTACTTC.

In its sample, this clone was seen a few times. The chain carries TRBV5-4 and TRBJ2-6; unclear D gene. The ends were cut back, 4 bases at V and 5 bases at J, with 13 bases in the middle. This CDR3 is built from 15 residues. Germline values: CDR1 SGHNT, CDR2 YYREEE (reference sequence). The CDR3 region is CASSPDPSRANVLTF. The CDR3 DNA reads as TGTGCCAGCAGCCCTGACCCTTCTCGGGCCAACGTCCTGACTTTC.

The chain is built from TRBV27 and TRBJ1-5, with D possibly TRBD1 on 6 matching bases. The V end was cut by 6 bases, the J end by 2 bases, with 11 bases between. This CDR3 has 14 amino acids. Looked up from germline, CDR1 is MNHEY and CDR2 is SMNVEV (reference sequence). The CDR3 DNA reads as TGTGCCAGCAGATACAGGGCGGGCAATCAGCCCCAGCATTTT. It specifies CASRYRAGNQPQHF.